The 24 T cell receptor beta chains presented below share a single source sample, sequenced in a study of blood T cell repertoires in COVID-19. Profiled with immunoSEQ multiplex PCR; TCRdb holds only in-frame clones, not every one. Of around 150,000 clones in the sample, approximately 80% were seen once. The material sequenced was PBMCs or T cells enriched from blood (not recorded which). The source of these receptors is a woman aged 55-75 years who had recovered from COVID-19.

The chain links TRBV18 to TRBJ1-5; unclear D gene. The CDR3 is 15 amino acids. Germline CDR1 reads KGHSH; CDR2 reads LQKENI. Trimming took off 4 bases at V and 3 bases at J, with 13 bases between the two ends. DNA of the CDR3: TGTGCCAGCTCACGCGTCGGGAACCTCAATCAGCCCCAGCATTTT. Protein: CASSRVGNLNQPQHF.

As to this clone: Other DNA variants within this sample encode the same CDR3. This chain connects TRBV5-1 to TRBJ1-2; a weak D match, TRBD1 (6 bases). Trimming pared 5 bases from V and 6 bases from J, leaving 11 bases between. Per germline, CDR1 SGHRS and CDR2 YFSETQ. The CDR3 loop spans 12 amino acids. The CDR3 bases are TGCGCCAGCAGTTGGGAGGGGGATGGCTACACCTTC. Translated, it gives CASSWEGDGYTF. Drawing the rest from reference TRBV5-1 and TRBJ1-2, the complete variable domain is KAGVTQTPRYLIKTRGQQVTLSCSPISGHRSVSWYQQTPGQGLQFLFEYFSETQRNKGNFPGRFSGRQFSNSRSEMNVSTLELGDSALYLCASSWEGDGYTFGSGTRLTVV.

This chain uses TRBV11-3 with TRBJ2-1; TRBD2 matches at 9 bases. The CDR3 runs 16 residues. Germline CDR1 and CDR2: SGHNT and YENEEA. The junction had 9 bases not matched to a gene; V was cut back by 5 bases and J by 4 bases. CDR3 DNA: TGTGCCAGCAGCCAGAAGGCGGGGGGGCCGTACAATGAGCAGTTCTTC. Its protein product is CASSQKAGGPYNEQFF. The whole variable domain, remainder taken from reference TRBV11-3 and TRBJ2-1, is EAGVVQSPRYKIIEKKQPVAFWCNPISGHNTLYWYLQNLGQGPELLIRYENEEAVDDSQLPKDRFSAERLKGVDSTLKIQPAELGDSAVYLCASSQKAGGPYNEQFFGPGTRLTVL.

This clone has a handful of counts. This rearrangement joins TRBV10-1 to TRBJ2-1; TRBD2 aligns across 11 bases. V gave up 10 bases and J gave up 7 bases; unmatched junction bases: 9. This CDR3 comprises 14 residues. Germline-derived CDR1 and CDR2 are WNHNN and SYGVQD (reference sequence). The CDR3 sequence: CATILTSGGNEQFF. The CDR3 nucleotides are TGCGCCACCATCCTAACTAGCGGGGGTAATGAGCAGTTCTTC.

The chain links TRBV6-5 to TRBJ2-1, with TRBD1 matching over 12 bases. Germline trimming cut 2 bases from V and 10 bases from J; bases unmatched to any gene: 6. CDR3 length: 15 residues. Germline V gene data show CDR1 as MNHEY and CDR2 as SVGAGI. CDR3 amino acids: CASSYDGTGGLEQFF. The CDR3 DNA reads TGTGCCAGCAGTTACGATGGGACAGGGGGCCTAGAGCAGTTCTTC.

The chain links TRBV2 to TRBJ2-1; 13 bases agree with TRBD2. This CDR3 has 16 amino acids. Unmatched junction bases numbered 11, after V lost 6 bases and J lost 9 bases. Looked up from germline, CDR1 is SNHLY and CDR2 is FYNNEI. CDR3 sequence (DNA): TGTGCCAGCAGCGCCCAACTAGCGGGGGGGCTTGGTGAGCAGTTCTTC. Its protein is CASSAQLAGGLGEQFF.

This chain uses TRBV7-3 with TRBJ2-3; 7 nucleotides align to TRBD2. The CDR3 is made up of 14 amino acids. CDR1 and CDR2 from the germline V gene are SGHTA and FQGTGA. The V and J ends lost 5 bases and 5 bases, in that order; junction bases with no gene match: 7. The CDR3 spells CASSPAGQGDTQYF. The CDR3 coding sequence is TGTGCCAGCAGCCCAGCGGGGCAGGGAGATACGCAGTATTTT.

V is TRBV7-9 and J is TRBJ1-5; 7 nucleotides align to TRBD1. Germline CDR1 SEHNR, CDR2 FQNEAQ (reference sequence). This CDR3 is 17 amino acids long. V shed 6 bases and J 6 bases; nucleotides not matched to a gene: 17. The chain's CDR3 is CASRDRLPPPYGQPQHF. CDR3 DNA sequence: TGTGCCAGCAGGGACAGGCTCCCCCCTCCCTATGGTCAGCCCCAGCATTTT.

The CDR3 loop is CASSLGAGTSGAYTQYF. The CDR3 DNA sequence: TGTGCCAGCAGCTTAGGAGCGGGGACTAGCGGGGCGTATACGCAGTATTTT. The chain recombines TRBV7-2 with TRBJ2-3; the match to TRBD2 covers 13 bases. The CDR3 contains 17 residues. Germline lookup yields CDR1 SGHTA and CDR2 FQGNSA. V lost 1 base and J lost 7; bases outside the gene matches: 8.

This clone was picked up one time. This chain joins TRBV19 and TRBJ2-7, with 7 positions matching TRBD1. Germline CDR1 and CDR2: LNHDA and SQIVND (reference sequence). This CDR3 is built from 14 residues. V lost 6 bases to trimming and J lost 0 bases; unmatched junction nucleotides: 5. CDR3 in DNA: TGTGCCAGTAGCGGGACAGCGAGCTCCTACGAGCAGTACTTC. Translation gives CASSGTASSYEQYF.

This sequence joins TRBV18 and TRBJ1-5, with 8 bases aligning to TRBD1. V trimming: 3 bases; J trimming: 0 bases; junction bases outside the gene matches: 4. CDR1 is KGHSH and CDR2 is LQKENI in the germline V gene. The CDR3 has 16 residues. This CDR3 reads CASSPTDRDSNQPQHF. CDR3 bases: TGTGCCAGCTCACCTACGGACAGGGATAGCAATCAGCCCCAGCATTTT.

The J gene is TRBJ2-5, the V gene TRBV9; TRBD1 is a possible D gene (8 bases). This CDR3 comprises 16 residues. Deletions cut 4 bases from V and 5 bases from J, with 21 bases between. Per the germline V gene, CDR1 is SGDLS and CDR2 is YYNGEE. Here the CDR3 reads CASSPYNRGGVETQYF. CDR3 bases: TGTGCCAGCAGCCCCTACAACAGGGGGGGTGTCGAGACCCAGTACTTC.

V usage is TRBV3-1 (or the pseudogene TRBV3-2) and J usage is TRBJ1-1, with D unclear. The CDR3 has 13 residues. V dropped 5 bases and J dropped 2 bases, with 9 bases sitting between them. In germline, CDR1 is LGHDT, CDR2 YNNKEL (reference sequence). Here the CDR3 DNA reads TGTGCCAGCAGCTTTCAGGAAAACACTGAAGCTTTCTTT. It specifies CASSFQENTEAFF.

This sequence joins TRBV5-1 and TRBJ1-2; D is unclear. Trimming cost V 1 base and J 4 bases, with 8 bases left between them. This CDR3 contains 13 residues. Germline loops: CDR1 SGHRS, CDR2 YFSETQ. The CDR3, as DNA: TGCGCCAGCAGCTTGCGGGATTTCTATGGCTACACCTTC. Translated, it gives CASSLRDFYGYTF.

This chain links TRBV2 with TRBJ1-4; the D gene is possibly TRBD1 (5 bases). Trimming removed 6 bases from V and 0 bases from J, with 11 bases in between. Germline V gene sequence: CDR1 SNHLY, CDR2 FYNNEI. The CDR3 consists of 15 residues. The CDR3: CASSFQGTTNEKLFF. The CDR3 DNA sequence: TGTGCCAGCAGCTTCCAGGGTACAACTAATGAAAAACTGTTTTTT.

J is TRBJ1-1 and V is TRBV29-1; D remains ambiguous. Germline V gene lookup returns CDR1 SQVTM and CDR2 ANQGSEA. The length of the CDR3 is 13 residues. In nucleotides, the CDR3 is TGCGTCGCTCACTCCCCCCGGTCAGGTGAAGCTTTCTTT. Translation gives CVAHSPRSGEAFF.

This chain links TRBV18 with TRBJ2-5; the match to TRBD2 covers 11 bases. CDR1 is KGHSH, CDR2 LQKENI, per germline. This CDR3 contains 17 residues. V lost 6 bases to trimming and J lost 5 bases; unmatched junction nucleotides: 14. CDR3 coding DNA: TGTGCCAGCTCCCCGCTCCCAAGGACTAGCGGGTTGGAGACCCAGTACTTC. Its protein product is CASSPLPRTSGLETQYF.

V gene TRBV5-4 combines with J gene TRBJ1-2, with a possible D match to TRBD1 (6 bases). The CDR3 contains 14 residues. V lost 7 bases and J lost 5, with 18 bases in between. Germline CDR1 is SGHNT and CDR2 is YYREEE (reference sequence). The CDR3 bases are TGTGCCAGCCGCAATTGGGGGCAGGGGTATGGCTACACCTTC. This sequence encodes CASRNWGQGYGYTF.

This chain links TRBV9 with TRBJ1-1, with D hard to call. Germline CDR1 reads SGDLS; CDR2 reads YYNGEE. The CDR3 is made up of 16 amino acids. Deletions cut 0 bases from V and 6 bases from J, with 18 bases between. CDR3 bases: TGTGCCAGCAGCGTAGGTATGAGCAAACGGCAGGCTGAAGCTTTCTTT. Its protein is CASSVGMSKRQAEAFF.

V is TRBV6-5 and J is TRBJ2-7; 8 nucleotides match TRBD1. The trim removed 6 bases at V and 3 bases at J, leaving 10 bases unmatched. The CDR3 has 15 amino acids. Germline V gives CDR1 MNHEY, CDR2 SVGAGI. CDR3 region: CASSSDRGALYEQYF. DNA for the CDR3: TGTGCCAGCAGCTCTGACAGGGGCGCTCTCTACGAGCAGTACTTC.

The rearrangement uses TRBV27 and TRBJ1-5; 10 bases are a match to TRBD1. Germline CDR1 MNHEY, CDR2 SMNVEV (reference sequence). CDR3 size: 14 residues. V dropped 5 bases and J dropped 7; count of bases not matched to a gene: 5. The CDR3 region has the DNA TGTGCCAGCAGTGTGGGACAGGGGTTCCAGCCCCAGCATTTT. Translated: CASSVGQGFQPQHF.

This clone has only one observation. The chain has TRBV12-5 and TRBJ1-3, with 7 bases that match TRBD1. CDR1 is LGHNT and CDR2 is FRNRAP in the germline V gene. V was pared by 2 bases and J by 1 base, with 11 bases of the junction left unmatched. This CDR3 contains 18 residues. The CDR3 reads CASGLQGQLLPSGNTIYF. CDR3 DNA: TGTGCTAGTGGTTTGCAGGGACAGCTCCTTCCATCTGGAAACACCATATATTTT.

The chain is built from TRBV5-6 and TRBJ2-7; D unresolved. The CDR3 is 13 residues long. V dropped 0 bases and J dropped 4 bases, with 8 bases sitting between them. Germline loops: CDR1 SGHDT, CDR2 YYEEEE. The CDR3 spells CASSLVLSYEQYF. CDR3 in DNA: TGTGCCAGCAGCTTGGTACTGTCGTACGAGCAGTACTTC.

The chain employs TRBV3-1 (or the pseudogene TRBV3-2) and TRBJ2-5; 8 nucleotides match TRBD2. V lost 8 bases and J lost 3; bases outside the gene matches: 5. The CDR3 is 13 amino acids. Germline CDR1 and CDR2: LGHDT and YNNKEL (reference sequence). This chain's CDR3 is CASGQLAEETQYF. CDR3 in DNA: TGTGCCAGCGGTCAACTAGCGGAAGAGACCCAGTACTTC.